This T cell receptor (beta chain) was sequenced in a study of PD-L1 blockade in urothelial cancer. This clone showed up just a few times. V lost 4 bases, J lost 2 bases, and 17 bases lay in between. There are 16 residues in the CDR3. The V gene's germline CDR1 is LNHDA and CDR2 SQIVND (reference sequence). Time point specified: peripheral blood 6 weeks after treatment start. TCRdb's copy holds only in-frame clones and misses some; the assay was immunoSEQ multiplex PCR. The table has about 130,000 clones, around 88% seen once. The receptor was derived from a man between 45 and 60 years old with urothelial cancer. This sample comprised PBMCs, obtained around atezolizumab (anti-PD-L1) treatment. This chain links TRBV19 with TRBJ2-5; a possible D gene is TRBD1 (6 bases). CDR3 nucleotide sequence: TGTGCCAGTAGTACCTTGACAGGACAGATTCAAGAGACCCAGTACTTC. This translates into CASSTLTGQIQETQYF.